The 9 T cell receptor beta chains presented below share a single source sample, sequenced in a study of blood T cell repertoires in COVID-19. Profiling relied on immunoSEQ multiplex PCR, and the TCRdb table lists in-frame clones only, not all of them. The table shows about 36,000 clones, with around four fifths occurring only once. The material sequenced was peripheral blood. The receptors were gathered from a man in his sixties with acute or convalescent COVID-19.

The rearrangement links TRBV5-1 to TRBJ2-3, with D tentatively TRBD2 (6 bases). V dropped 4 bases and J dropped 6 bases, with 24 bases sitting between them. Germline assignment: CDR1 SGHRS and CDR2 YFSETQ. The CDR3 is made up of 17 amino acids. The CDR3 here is CASSRTPSGPPGDTQYF. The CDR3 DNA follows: TGCGCCAGCAGCCGGACGCCGAGCGGGCCGCCGGGGGATACGCAGTATTTT.

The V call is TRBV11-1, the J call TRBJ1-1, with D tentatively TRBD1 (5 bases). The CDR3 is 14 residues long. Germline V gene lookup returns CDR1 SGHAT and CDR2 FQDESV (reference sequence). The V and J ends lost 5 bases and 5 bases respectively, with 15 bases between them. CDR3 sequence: CASSQDWGGTEAFF. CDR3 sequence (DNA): TGTGCCAGCAGCCAGGACTGGGGGGGGACTGAAGCTTTCTTT.

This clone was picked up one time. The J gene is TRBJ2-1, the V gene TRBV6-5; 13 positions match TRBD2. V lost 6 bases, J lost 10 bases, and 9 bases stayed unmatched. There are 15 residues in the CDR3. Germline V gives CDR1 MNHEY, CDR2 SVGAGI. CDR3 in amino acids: CASSQTSGRASEQFF. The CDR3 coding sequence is TGTGCCAGCAGCCAAACTAGCGGGAGGGCCTCCGAGCAGTTCTTC.

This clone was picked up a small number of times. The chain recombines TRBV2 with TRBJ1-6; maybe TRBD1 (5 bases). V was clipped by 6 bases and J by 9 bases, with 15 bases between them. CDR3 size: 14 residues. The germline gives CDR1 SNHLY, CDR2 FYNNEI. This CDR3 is CASRGGTGGSPLHF. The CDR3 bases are TGTGCCAGCAGGGGCGGGACGGGGGGTTCACCCCTCCACTTT.

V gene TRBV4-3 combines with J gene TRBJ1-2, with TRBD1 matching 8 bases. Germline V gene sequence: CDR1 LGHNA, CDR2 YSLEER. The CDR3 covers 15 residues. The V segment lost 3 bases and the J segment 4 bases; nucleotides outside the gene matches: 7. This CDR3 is CASSHSQGGGYGYTF. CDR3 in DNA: TGCGCCAGCAGCCACTCACAGGGGGGAGGCTATGGCTACACCTTC.

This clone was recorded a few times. This chain's CDR3 is CASSLRSRLNEQFF. CDR3 bases: TGTGCCAGCAGCTTAAGGTCTAGATTGAATGAGCAGTTCTTC. The V and J genes are TRBV7-6 and TRBJ2-1; D remains ambiguous. Trimming pared 2 bases from V and 7 bases from J, leaving 12 bases between. Looked up from germline, CDR1 is SGHVS and CDR2 is FNYEAQ. The CDR3 runs to 14 residues.

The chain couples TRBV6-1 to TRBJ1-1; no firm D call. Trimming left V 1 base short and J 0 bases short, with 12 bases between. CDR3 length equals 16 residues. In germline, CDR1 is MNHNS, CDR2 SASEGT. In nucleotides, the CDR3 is TGTGCCAGCAGTGAAGTAAGCAAATACTTGAACACTGAAGCTTTCTTT. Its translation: CASSEVSKYLNTEAFF.

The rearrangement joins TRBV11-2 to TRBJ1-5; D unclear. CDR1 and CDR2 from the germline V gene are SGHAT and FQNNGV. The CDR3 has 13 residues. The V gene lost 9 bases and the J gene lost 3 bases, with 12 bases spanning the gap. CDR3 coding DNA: TGTGCCAGTCGGGAAAACCCCAATCAGCCCCAGCATTTT. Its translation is CASRENPNQPQHF.

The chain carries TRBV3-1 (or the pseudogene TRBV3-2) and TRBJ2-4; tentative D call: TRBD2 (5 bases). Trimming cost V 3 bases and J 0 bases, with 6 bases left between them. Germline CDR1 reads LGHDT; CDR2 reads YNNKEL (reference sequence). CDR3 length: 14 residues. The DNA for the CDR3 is TGTGCCAGCAGCCATGGACTAGCCAAAAACATTCAGTACTTC. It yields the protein CASSHGLAKNIQYF.